The following is a T cell receptor (beta chain) sequence with its context. This clonotype was recorded at least ten times. It has no known antigen specificity. No quality values exist for individual bases; no much larger clone is one base distant. CDR3 length: 16 amino acids, cysteine to phenylalanine. The entry retains the CDR3 DNA only, 48 bases that are in frame from base 1. A distance of 13 bases separates the germline ends of V and J, which lose 1 base and 1 base respectively. CDR1 LNHNV and CDR2 YYDKDF are derived from the germline V gene (reference sequence). cDNA was synthesized by template-switch 5'RACE using a primer with a 10-nucleotide random unique molecular identifier that tagged each TCR transcript. Over 180 million TCR-beta sequences, covering 15-18 subjects, were produced in each sequencing run. The RNeasy kit was used to extract total RNA. The KAPA Real-time Library Amplification kit was used to amplify TCR-beta VDJ regions with primers for the TCR constant region and the 5'RACE anchor. Sample indexes and Illumina adaptors were added in a first PCR, after which library yield was increased in a second PCR. The roughly 650 bp TCR product was size-selected on a 2% E-gel SizeSelection system after Ampure bead purification. Before pooling, library quality was assessed on a Bioanalyzer, concentration was determined with Qubit, and library quantification was performed with the Kapa Library Quantification kit. An Illumina HiSeq 2500 was used to sequence the libraries paired-end at 2 x 150 bp. To increase sequence diversity, about 25-31% phiX was spiked into each library pool. In the authors' own workflow: Quality-filtered reads were processed with the UMI-based MiGEC pipeline, and over 90% of raw TCR sequences were removed by the MiGEC pipeline during error correction. VDJ genes were aligned to IMGT germline references, and clonotypes were defined by unique CDR3 amino acid sequence plus V-J genes. Clonal expansion, Shannon diversity and CDR3 relatedness were evaluated with VDJtools (CalcPairwiseDistances, ClusterSamples), while phylogenetic trees were built in CLCbio workbench. Clones with at least 8 unique UMIs were defined as expanded, with this threshold being based on coefficient-of-variation modelling across technical triplicates. TCRdb ran its own pipeline on the public reads, namely fastp trimming at Q25 and MiXCR clone calling, and kept in-frame beta chains. Rows are unified per CDR3 protein, each entry keeping the most common DNA and genes. TCRdb, not the authors, supplied the V and J calls. The sample data list about 60,000 distinct CDR3 sequences, and roughly 10% of these were observed just once. Around an eighth of the sample is in the top ten clones.

These data are taken from a study of neurological immune-mediated disorders (dated by TCRdb to the late 2010s). For the wider study: Using UMI-based sequencing, the study compared peripheral blood TCR-beta repertoires from patients with HTLV-I-associated myelopathy (HAM/TSP), patients with multiple sclerosis, and healthy controls. The approximately 100 TCR-beta libraries included longitudinal samples, technical triplicates and paired sorted CD4+ and CD8+ T-cell subsets alongside PBMC samples. The cohort comprised 68 subjects: approximately 15 HAM/TSP patients, approximately 34 multiple sclerosis patients and 20 or so healthy controls. Longitudinal HAM/TSP and healthy donors had 3 time-points each (about 3-45 month intervals). What the study reported, not specific to this receptor: The highest TCR clonal expansion was observed in HAM/TSP patients, whereas the lowest was observed in MS patients, even when compared with healthy controls. No identical CDR3 amino acid sequences were found to be shared among expanded clones across subjects, suggesting that TCR-beta repertoires were private in all groups.

The sample's time point label is to be understood as: longitudinal time-point 2. Blood bank volunteers in Maryland, USA served as the healthy controls. Unsorted PBMC libraries were generated from 2 million PBMCs stored in RNAlater at -80 °C until RNA extraction. Peripheral blood was subjected to Ficoll-Hypaque density gradient centrifugation to isolate PBMCs, which were then cryopreserved in liquid nitrogen. This receptor was identified in a man aged 30 to 45 in good health. Material for sequencing was PBMCs. This chain is built from TRBV15 and TRBJ2-5, with the D gene possibly TRBD1 or TRBD2, each one fitting 5 bases. CDR3 region: CATSRVPRDGQETQYF. The nucleotides are TGTGCCACCAGCAGAGTGCCCAGGGACGGCCAAGAGACCCAGTACTTC.